The table lists the clone carrying this T cell receptor beta chain with a count of one. As yet, its antigen is unknown. From germline, CDR1 is LGHNA and CDR2 YNFKEQ. The CDR3 has 17 amino acids. Trimming took 4 bases from V and 8 from J; bases not matched to a gene: 11. The entry originates in a study of T-cell memory formation after mild COVID-19. About the study: TCR clusters were mostly donor specific. Study results and limitations: Pre-infection memory already had some responding clones, implying cross-reactive memory joined. Shrinking CD4+ clones were chiefly CM and EM; CD8+ ones were chiefly EMRA.

MiXCR was run by TCRdb on the 5' RACE reads, yielding one entry per CDR3 protein. This table has approximately 250,000 distinct CDR3 sequences, about a sixth appearing once. The rearrangement uses TRBV4-2 and TRBJ2-2; 12 nucleotides match TRBD2. Sequencing was performed on PBMCs or a T cell subset sorted from them (not recorded which). This clonotype originated in a man between 18 and 29 years old who had mild COVID-19 (a few samples of this study predate the infection). Cell type and time point are not known. CDR3 protein: CASSPEASGGVTGELFF. Here the CDR3 DNA reads TGTGCCAGCAGCCCGGAGGCTAGCGGGGGGGTAACGGGGGAGCTGTTTTTT.